Below, 11 T cell receptor beta chains from the same sample are listed, as sequenced in a study of identical twins. TCRdb used MiXCR to reprocess the 5' RACE reads, holding one entry per CDR3 protein. Of approximately 690,000 distinct CDR3 sequences in the sample, approximately 6.1% were seen once. The specimen sequenced was naive T cells sorted from blood. The receptors stem from a man between 18 and 29 years old in good health.

This clonotype was found many times. The chain is built from TRBV20-1 and TRBJ2-1; maybe TRBD2 (6 bases). The germline gives CDR1 DFQATT, CDR2 SNEGSKA (reference sequence). V was clipped by 7 bases and J by 6 bases, with 16 bases between them. The CDR3 contains 13 residues. As DNA, the CDR3 is TGCAGTGGGACGCGGGACGGACTCAATGAGCAGTTCTTC. It yields the protein CSGTRDGLNEQFF.

The chain uses TRBV20-1 and TRBJ1-1; D gene unclear. This CDR3 is 12 amino acids long. Germline CDR1 and CDR2: DFQATT and SNEGSKA (reference sequence). V was cut by 6 bases and J by 3 bases, with 11 bases left in between. The CDR3 sequence: CSADTSHTEAFF. CDR3 nucleotides: TGCAGTGCCGACACATCGCACACTGAAGCTTTCTTT.

The genes are TRBV4-2 and TRBJ2-3; D might be TRBD2 (5 bases). V dropped 0 bases and J dropped 5 bases, with 15 bases sitting between them. The CDR3 is 16 amino acids. Germline values: CDR1 LGHNA, CDR2 YNFKEQ. In DNA, the CDR3 is TGTGCCAGCAGCCAAGAAAGCCGGCTAGCTGTAGATACGCAGTATTTT. Amino acids: CASSQESRLAVDTQYF.

This clonotype was observed a few times. This sequence joins TRBV7-9 and TRBJ2-1; 7 bases map to TRBD1. The CDR3 contains 13 residues. With V trimmed by 7 bases and J by 5 bases, 5 bases remained unmatched. Germline values: CDR1 SEHNR, CDR2 FQNEAQ (reference sequence). The CDR3: CASIHRGHNEQFF. The CDR3 nucleotides are TGTGCCAGCATCCACAGGGGTCACAATGAGCAGTTCTTC.

This rearrangement joins TRBV29-1 to TRBJ2-2; D ambiguous. V lost 1 base and J 4 bases, leaving 7 bases between the germline ends. Germline lookup yields CDR1 SQVTM and CDR2 ANQGSEA. The CDR3 runs 13 residues. The CDR3 is CSVEGRATGELFF. DNA of the CDR3: TGCAGCGTTGAAGGCCGGGCCACCGGGGAGCTGTTTTTT.

This clonotype was seen repeatedly, ten times or more. V gene TRBV24-1 combines with J gene TRBJ2-3, with D perhaps matching TRBD2 (5 bases). Germline lookup yields CDR1 KGHDR and CDR2 SFDVKD. V was clipped by 3 bases and J by 2 bases, with 11 bases between them. The CDR3 sequence is 15 residues long. CDR3: CATSDPDGLTDTQYF. CDR3 sequence (DNA): TGTGCCACCAGTGATCCGGACGGACTCACAGATACGCAGTATTTT.

In its sample, this clonotype was seen a few times. This chain links TRBV30 with TRBJ2-3, with D hard to call. Germline V CDR1 and CDR2: GTSNPN, SVGIG (reference sequence). V was cut by 0 bases and J by 2 bases, with 6 bases left in between. This CDR3 region has 13 residues. The CDR3 here is CAWSVGNTDTQYF. The DNA of the CDR3 is TGTGCCTGGAGTGTGGGGAACACAGATACGCAGTATTTT.

This clonotype has at least ten counts. The genes are TRBV29-1 and TRBJ1-2, with a possible D match to TRBD1 (6 bases). This CDR3 spans 11 amino acids. The V end was cut by 7 bases, the J end by 4 bases, with 10 bases between. CDR1 is SQVTM, CDR2 ANQGSEA, per germline. CDR3 sequence reads: CSARDIYGYTF. Here the CDR3 DNA reads TGCAGCGCCAGGGACATCTATGGCTACACCTTC.

This clonotype occurred many times. This sequence joins TRBV20-1 and TRBJ2-3, with a possible D match to TRBD2 (6 bases). Germline CDR1 reads DFQATT; CDR2 reads SNEGSKA (reference sequence). V lost 3 bases, J lost 2 bases, and 12 bases lay in between. The CDR3 contains 14 residues. Written as DNA, the CDR3 is TGCAGTGCTAGTAGAGGGAGGCCCACAGATACGCAGTATTTT. Residues: CSASRGRPTDTQYF.

This clonotype has at least ten counts. This chain joins TRBV6-1 and TRBJ2-7; 9 nucleotides agree with TRBD1. Germline V gene sequence: CDR1 MNHNS, CDR2 SASEGT. Trimming took 2 bases from V and 1 from J; bases not matched to a gene: 12. The CDR3 totals 18 residues. CDR3 nucleotides: TGTGCCAGCAGTGAATTATTGACAGGGGGAATGTGGTCCTACGAGCAGTACTTC. Encoded protein: CASSELLTGGMWSYEQYF.

Many counts were recorded for this clonotype. V and J are TRBV7-2 and TRBJ1-5, with TRBD1 matching over 7 bases. The J segment lost 4 bases and the V segment lost 2 bases, leaving 11 bases of the junction unmatched. CDR1 and CDR2 from the germline V gene are SGHTA and FQGNSA. The CDR3 covers 17 residues. This chain's CDR3 is CASSLTGQATLNQPQHF. The CDR3 nucleotides read TGTGCCAGCAGCTTAACCGGACAGGCGACGCTTAATCAGCCCCAGCATTTT.